The T cell receptor (beta chain) under discussion was sequenced for a study of blood T cell repertoires in COVID-19. Study in general: Samples of COVID-19 (acute and convalescent) were obtained from the United States, Italy and Spain.

In the source study's methods: How many nucleated cells were present was estimated from reference gene primer amplification. Produced via immunoSEQ multiplex PCR; TCRdb's table is partial and in-frame only. V and J calls and clone size are those listed in that table; D and trimming were worked out from the DNA. This sample has some 87,000 clones, with about 84% found just once. This clone was counted once. This TCR derives from a human donor in a cohort sampled during active COVID-19. Sequences were obtained from peripheral blood.

CDR3 sequence (DNA): TGTGCCATCAGTTTGACAGGGGGGACTGAAGCTTTCTTT. Translation gives CAISLTGGTEAFF. This chain links TRBV10-3 with TRBJ1-1; TRBD1 matches 9 bases. Germline V CDR1 and CDR2: ENHRY, SYGVKD. The CDR3 has 13 amino acids. J lost 5 bases, V lost 5 bases, and 3 bases had no gene match.